This T cell receptor (beta chain) appears in the sequencing data of a study of blood T cell repertoires in COVID-19. As for the study in general: In each case, the material was cDNA or gDNA derived from T cells, B-cell-depleted T cells, or PBMCs.

V was trimmed by 0 bases and J by 1 base, leaving 8 bases between them. The CDR3 sequence is 15 residues long. Per germline, CDR1 WNHNN and CDR2 SYGVQD (reference sequence). As originally analysed: Reference gene primer amplification gave nucleated cell count estimates. The table came from immunoSEQ multiplex PCR; TCRdb's copy has only in-frame clones and leaves some out. For V, J and clone size, that table is used; D and trimming come from the DNA. The sample contains about 280,000 clones, roughly 86% of which appear only once. Recovered status applied to Cohort 3 donors who had two consecutive negative PCRs. It also applied to those with clearance or with symptom resolution.

Sequencing was carried out using PBMCs or T cells enriched from blood (not recorded which). The TCR was taken from a woman aged 55-75 years who had recovered from COVID-19. This chain links TRBV10-1 with TRBJ2-3; D gene uncertain. The DNA for the CDR3 is TGCGCCAGCAGTGAGTCGAGTCTGGGCACAGATACGCAGTATTTT. It codes for CASSESSLGTDTQYF.